Listed here are 13 T cell receptor beta chains from one sample, sequenced in a study of blood T cell repertoires in COVID-19. Clones were sequenced by immunoSEQ multiplex PCR, and TCRdb holds only the in-frame ones, with some missing. The table lists under 200,000 clones, more than 75% of them singletons, with less than 8.5% in the top ten. Material: PBMCs or T cells enriched from blood (not recorded which). Source of these receptors: a woman in her fifties or sixties who had recovered from COVID-19.

The chain couples TRBV7-3 to TRBJ1-3; no clear D. Germline V gene sequence: CDR1 SGHTA, CDR2 FQGTGA. Between the trimmed V and J ends, which lost 3 bases and 3 bases, there was a span of 6 bases. The CDR3 length is 13 residues. CDR3 protein: CASSLIVGNTIYF. The CDR3 DNA follows: TGTGCCAGCAGCTTGATAGTTGGAAACACCATATATTTT.

The chain is built from TRBV3-1 (or the pseudogene TRBV3-2) and TRBJ1-2; possibly TRBD1 for D (6 bases). This CDR3 is 12 amino acids long. The germline V and J ends were trimmed by 6 bases and 4 bases, with 9 bases remaining between them. Germline lookup yields CDR1 LGHDT and CDR2 YNNKEL (reference sequence). The CDR3 DNA follows: TGTGCCAGCAGGGACAGCCTCTATGGCTACACCTTC. As protein: CASRDSLYGYTF.

J is TRBJ1-1 and V is TRBV11-2; 8 bases fit TRBD1. V was pared by 3 bases and J by 1 base, with 10 bases of the junction left unmatched. This CDR3 region has 17 residues. The germline V gene has CDR1 SGHAT and CDR2 FQNNGV. CDR3 DNA sequence: TGTGCCAGCAGCTTGGGGGTGACAGGGGTCAAGAACACTGAAGCTTTCTTT. Its protein is CASSLGVTGVKNTEAFF.

This clone was picked up one time. The genes are TRBV27 and TRBJ2-3; perhaps TRBD2 as D (5 bases). Germline V gene lookup returns CDR1 MNHEY and CDR2 SMNVEV (reference sequence). The CDR3 has 14 residues. Trimming took off 2 bases at V and 6 bases at J, with 12 bases between the two ends. The CDR3 spells CASSLVGDWDTQYF. For the CDR3, the DNA is TGTGCCAGCAGTTTAGTCGGGGATTGGGATACGCAGTATTTT.

The CDR3 DNA is TGTGCCAGCAGTCCCCAACTAGTTATCGGGGAGCTGTTTTTT. Translating it yields CASSPQLVIGELFF. The J gene is TRBJ2-2, the V gene TRBV27; possibly TRBD2 for D (5 bases). Germline lookup yields CDR1 MNHEY and CDR2 SMNVEV (reference sequence). The CDR3 covers 14 residues. V lost 5 bases and J 7 bases, leaving 14 bases between the germline ends.

The chain carries TRBV7-9 and TRBJ1-1; D remains ambiguous. The CDR3 is 14 residues long. Trimming shortened V by 2 bases and J by 6 bases, and 13 bases separated the two germline ends. In germline, CDR1 is SEHNR, CDR2 FQNEAQ (reference sequence). The CDR3 DNA reads as TGTGCCAGCAGCTTAATAGTCCCACCCCCTGAAGCTTTCTTT. Translated: CASSLIVPPPEAFF.

CDR3 DNA: TGTGCCAGCAGCCCGGGACAGCCTTATAATTCACCCCTCCACTTT. Protein: CASSPGQPYNSPLHF. V and J are TRBV7-2 and TRBJ1-6; 7 bases are a match to TRBD1. Germline V gives CDR1 SGHTA, CDR2 FQGNSA. After removal of 5 bases from V and 4 bases from J, the junction contained 5 bases not matched to a gene. The CDR3 length is 15 residues.

V is TRBV5-1 and J is TRBJ2-3; a weak D match, TRBD1 (6 bases). The CDR3 extends over 14 amino acids. Germline values: CDR1 SGHRS, CDR2 YFSETQ. Trimming took 4 bases from V and 4 from J, leaving 13 bases between them. The CDR3 loop reads CASSLQGTADTQYF. In DNA form, the CDR3 reads TGCGCCAGCAGCCTACAGGGAACTGCAGATACGCAGTATTTT.

The chain has TRBV9 and TRBJ2-5; 8 nucleotides align to TRBD1. There are 16 residues in the CDR3. Looked up from germline, CDR1 is SGDLS and CDR2 is YYNGEE. The J segment lost 4 bases and the V segment lost 3 bases, leaving 11 bases of the junction unmatched. The CDR3 DNA reads TGTGCCAGCAGCGAGACAGGGGAGGTTAACGGAGAGACCCAGTACTTC. This sequence encodes CASSETGEVNGETQYF. Complete variable domain (other parts from reference TRBV9 and TRBJ2-5): DSGVTQTPKHLITATGQRVTLRCSPRSGDLSVYWYQQSLDQGLQFLIQYYNGEERAKGNILERFSAQQFPDLHSELNLSSLELGDSALYFCASSETGEVNGETQYFGPGTRLLVL.

J is TRBJ2-3 and V is TRBV9; D is possibly TRBD1 (6 bases). The CDR3 spans 15 residues. The germline V and J ends were trimmed by 1 base and 2 bases, with 11 bases remaining between them. Germline V gene lookup returns CDR1 SGDLS and CDR2 YYNGEE. The DNA of the CDR3 is TGTGCCAGCAGCGTAATACAGGGTTCCACAGATACGCAGTATTTT. Its protein is CASSVIQGSTDTQYF.

This clone showed up just once. The chain carries TRBV6-1 and TRBJ2-7; no clear D. V lost 2 bases and J lost 3, with 2 bases in between. Germline assignment: CDR1 MNHNS and CDR2 SASEGT. The CDR3 is made up of 11 amino acids. CDR3 bases: TGTGCCAGCAGTGAATACTACGAGCAGTACTTC. It translates to CASSEYYEQYF.

The V call is TRBV19, the J call TRBJ2-2; tentative D call: TRBD1 (6 bases). The CDR3 has 14 amino acids. The germline gives CDR1 LNHDA, CDR2 SQIVND (reference sequence). V lost 3 bases to trimming and J lost 5 bases, with 10 bases between them. The CDR3 loop is CASSMSRGTGELFF. The CDR3 nucleotides read TGTGCCAGTAGTATGAGCAGGGGTACCGGGGAGCTGTTTTTT.

The table lists this clone with a count of one. This chain uses TRBV19 with TRBJ2-1; 12 nucleotides match TRBD2. The CDR3 consists of 15 residues. The germline V gene has CDR1 LNHDA and CDR2 SQIVND (reference sequence). The V gene end was trimmed by 5 bases and the J gene end by 4 bases; junction bases not matched to a gene: 3. The CDR3 protein is CASSFLAGGYNEQFF. In DNA form, the CDR3 reads TGTGCCAGTAGTTTCCTAGCGGGGGGGTACAATGAGCAGTTCTTC.